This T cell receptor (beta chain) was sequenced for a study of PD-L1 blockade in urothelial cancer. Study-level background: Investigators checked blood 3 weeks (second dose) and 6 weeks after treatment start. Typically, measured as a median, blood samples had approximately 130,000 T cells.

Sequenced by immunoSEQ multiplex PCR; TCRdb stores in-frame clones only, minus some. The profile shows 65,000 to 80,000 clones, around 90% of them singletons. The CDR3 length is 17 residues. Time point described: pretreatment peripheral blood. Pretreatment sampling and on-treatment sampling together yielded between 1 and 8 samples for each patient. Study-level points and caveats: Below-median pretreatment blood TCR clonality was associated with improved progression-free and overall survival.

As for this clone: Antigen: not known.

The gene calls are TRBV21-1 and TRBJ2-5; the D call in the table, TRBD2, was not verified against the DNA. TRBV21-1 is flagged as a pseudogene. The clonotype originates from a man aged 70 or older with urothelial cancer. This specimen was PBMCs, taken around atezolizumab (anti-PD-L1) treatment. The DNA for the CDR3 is TGTGCCAGCAGCAAAAGTTGCGCGGGAGGGGGGCAAGAGACCCAGTACTTC. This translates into CASSKSCAGGGQETQYF.